The rows below give T cell receptor beta chains drawn from one sample of a study of blood T cell repertoires in COVID-19. Data came from immunoSEQ multiplex PCR; TCRdb stores just in-frame clones and leaves some out. This sample has 120,000 to 150,000 clones, with more than 75% found just once. What was sequenced was peripheral blood. Every receptor here comes from a man aged 55 to 69 with active or convalescent COVID-19. CDR3s include the opening cysteine and the closing phenylalanine or tryptophan. A D gene is named only where the DNA matches it firmly. Rows may omit the clone size; those that give it use once, few, many or a size class.

NA	TRBD1	12	TRBV2	TRBJ2-1	TGTGCCAGCACGGACAGGGGGAATGAGCAGTTCTTC	CASTDRGNEQFF
NA	NA	12	TRBV30	TRBJ2-7	TGTGCCTGGAGTCCCTCTTCCTACGAGCAGTACTTC	CAWSPSSYEQYF
NA	TRBD1	14	TRBV5-4	TRBJ1-2	TGTGCCTGCCAAGACGGACAGGGCGAGGGTGGCTACACCTTC	CACQDGQGEGGYTF
NA	TRBD2	18	TRBV4-3	TRBJ2-1	TGCGCCAGCAGCCAAGATACTAGCGGGAGGGCCGGAGGGAATGAGCAGTTCTTC	CASSQDTSGRAGGNEQFF
few	NA	14	TRBV7-2	TRBJ2-7	TGTGCCAGCAGCTTCCGACAGAGATCCTACGAGCAGTACTTC	CASSFRQRSYEQYF
NA	NA	13	TRBV5-1	TRBJ2-1	TGCGCCAGCAGCCAACGCCCAGGACAAGAGCAGTTCTTC	CASSQRPGQEQFF
NA	TRBD2	14	TRBV7-3	TRBJ2-7	TGTGCCAGCAGCTCACTAGCGGGAGTTGGCGAGCAGTACTTC	CASSSLAGVGEQYF
NA	NA	13	TRBV11-1	TRBJ2-1	TGTGCCAGCAGCTCCCCTCGCGACAATGAGCAGTTCTTC	CASSSPRDNEQFF
few	TRBD1	16	TRBV19	TRBJ1-5	TGTGCCAGTAGTCCCGACAGGGCCTATAGCAATCAGCCCCAGCATTTT	CASSPDRAYSNQPQHF
NA	TRBD1	17	TRBV7-2	TRBJ1-5	TGTGCCAGCAGCTTAAGACTCGGGACAGGGAGCAATCAGCCCCAGCATTTT	CASSLRLGTGSNQPQHF
few	TRBD1	14	TRBV18	TRBJ1-4	TGTGCCAGCTCAATCGGACAGGGTAATGAAAAACTGTTTTTT	CASSIGQGNEKLFF
NA	NA	16	TRBV24-1	TRBJ2-2	TGTGCCACCAGTGATTACACAGGCCAGAACACCGGGGAGCTGTTTTTT	CATSDYTGQNTGELFF
once	TRBD2	15	TRBV13	TRBJ2-1	TGTGCCAGCAGCCACGGACTAGCGCAGTACAATGAGCAGTTCTTC	CASSHGLAQYNEQFF
NA	NA	14	TRBV9	TRBJ1-2	TGTGCCAGCAGCGTAATTTCTGATCGCGGTGGCTACACCTTC	CASSVISDRGGYTF
NA	TRBD2	15	TRBV9	TRBJ2-1	TGTGCCAGCAGCCCTAGCGGGAGTTCTGGGAATGAGCAGTTCTTC	CASSPSGSSGNEQFF
NA	TRBD2	14	TRBV25-1	TRBJ2-5	TGTGCCAGCAGGGGTAGCGGGAGGGAAGAGACCCAGTACTTC	CASRGSGREETQYF
NA	TRBD2	15	TRBV3-1/TRBV3-2	TRBJ2-1	TGTGCCAGCAGCCAAGGCATTCGGGCGGGAGGTGAGCAGTTCTTC	CASSQGIRAGGEQFF
once	NA	15	TRBV3-1/TRBV3-2	TRBJ2-3	TGTGCCAGCAGCCAAAATCACGGGGGAGCGGATACGCAGTATTTT	CASSQNHGGADTQYF
NA	NA	16	TRBV14	TRBJ2-2	TGTGCCAGCAGCCATCGGGCAGGGGCGGGCACCGGGGAGCTGTTTTTT	CASSHRAGAGTGELFF
NA	TRBD1	16	TRBV5-4	TRBJ1-1	TGTGCCAGCAGCTTGGACCCAGGGGGCTGGGACACTGAAGCTTTCTTT	CASSLDPGGWDTEAFF
few	TRBD1	14	TRBV7-2	TRBJ2-7	TGTGCCAGCCGGGACAGGCCAAGCTCCTACGAGCAGTACTTC	CASRDRPSSYEQYF
NA	NA	16	TRBV6-1	TRBJ1-3	TGTGCCAGCAGTGAACAGGCAGCCTTCTCTGGAAACACCATATATTTT	CASSEQAAFSGNTIYF
NA	NA	13	TRBV2	TRBJ2-4	TGTGCCAGCAGCGAAGAACAGGGTTCCCTTCGGTACTTC	CASSEEQGSLRYF
NA	TRBD2	16	TRBV24-1	TRBJ2-1	TGTGCCACCAGTGACCTGCCTAGCGGGAGTAACAATGAGCAGTTCTTC	CATSDLPSGSNNEQFF
NA	NA	13	TRBV5-4	TRBJ2-5	TGTGCCAGCAGCTTTAGGGAGTCCAAGACCCAGTACTTC	CASSFRESKTQYF
NA	NA	15	TRBV21-1	TRBJ1-1	TGTGCCAGCAGCCGCCGACGGAGGGAGAACACTGAAGCTTTCTTT	CASSRRRRENTEAFF
once	NA	15	TRBV4-2	TRBJ2-2	TGTGCCAGCAGCCAAGATCGGGGTTTTGGCGGGGAGCTGTTTTTT	CASSQDRGFGGELFF
NA	NA	14	TRBV5-6	TRBJ2-1	TGTGCCAGCAGCTTATGGACATCCGGCCATGAGCAGTTCTTC	CASSLWTSGHEQFF
few	TRBD1	18	TRBV19	TRBJ1-3	TGTGCCAGTAGAGCACGCTCCGGACAGGGGAGCTCTGGAAACACCATATATTTT	CASRARSGQGSSGNTIYF
NA	NA	17	TRBV7-3	TRBJ2-4	TGTGCCAGCAGCTCAGGGGGGCTGCATCTAGCCAAAAACATTCAGTACTTC	CASSSGGLHLAKNIQYF
once	TRBD2	21	TRBV27	TRBJ2-1	TGTGCCAGCAGTCGCGCGGCCGGGACTAGCGGGAGGGGGGAGAAATACAATGAGCAGTTCTTC	CASSRAAGTSGRGEKYNEQFF
NA	TRBD2	14	TRBV7-3	TRBJ2-1	TGTGCCAGCAGTCCCGGGACTAGAATCAATGAGCAGTTCTTC	CASSPGTRINEQFF
NA	NA	13	TRBV12-3/TRBV12-4	TRBJ2-3	TGTGCCAGCAACCGAGGGAGCACAGATACGCAGTATTTT	CASNRGSTDTQYF
NA	TRBD1	17	TRBV7-2	TRBJ1-6	TGTGCCAGCAGCTCTTCCTCAGGACAGGGGGCAGGTTCACCCCTCCACTTT	CASSSSSGQGAGSPLHF
NA	NA	13	TRBV6-5	TRBJ1-1	TGTGCCAGCAGTTACTCGCTGGGAGGTGAAGCTTTCTTT	CASSYSLGGEAFF
NA	TRBD2	15	TRBV19	TRBJ2-3	TGTGCCAGTAGTTCAGCGGGAGGTCTGGAAGATACGCAGTATTTT	CASSSAGGLEDTQYF
NA	NA	12	TRBV7-2	TRBJ2-5	TGTGCCAGCAGCTCCTTCGGAGAGACCCAGTACTTC	CASSSFGETQYF
NA	TRBD1	14	TRBV11-2	TRBJ1-5	TGTGCCAGCAGTCGGACAGGGCTAAATCAGCCCCAGCATTTT	CASSRTGLNQPQHF
NA	TRBD1	16	TRBV25-1	TRBJ1-2	TGTGCCAGCAGTGAACCCGGCGACAGGGGAATAGATGGCTACACCTTC	CASSEPGDRGIDGYTF
NA	NA	12	TRBV28	TRBJ1-2	TGTGCCAGCAGATCGGACAGCTATGGCTACACCTTC	CASRSDSYGYTF
NA	TRBD1	14	TRBV27	TRBJ1-5	TGTGCCAGCAGTGTTGGGACAGGGGGCCAGCCCCAGCATTTT	CASSVGTGGQPQHF
NA	TRBD1	18	TRBV28	TRBJ2-7	TGTGCCAGCAGTTTAGACACTTCCGTTACAGGGGGGTCCTACGAGCAGTACTTC	CASSLDTSVTGGSYEQYF
NA	TRBD1	15	TRBV19	TRBJ1-4	TGTGCCAGTAGGGACAGGGGGCGCGGTAATGAAAAACTGTTTTTT	CASRDRGRGNEKLFF
few	NA	13	TRBV6-5	TRBJ2-5	TGTGCCAGCAGGCGACAGTTTCAAGAGACCCAGTACTTC	CASRRQFQETQYF
NA	TRBD1	14	TRBV11-3	TRBJ1-1	TGTGCCAGCAGCACGGGACAGGTGAACACTGAAGCTTTCTTT	CASSTGQVNTEAFF
NA	TRBD2	14	TRBV7-9	TRBJ2-5	TGTGCCAGCAGCTTACGGGAGGAACAAGAGACCCAGTACTTC	CASSLREEQETQYF
NA	TRBD2	14	TRBV7-2	TRBJ2-5	TGTGCCAGCAGCGCCTCGGGACTATTCGAGACCCAGTACTTC	CASSASGLFETQYF
NA	TRBD2	16	TRBV7-2	TRBJ2-3	TGTGCCAGCAGTCTAAGGCTAGCGGGAGGCACAGATACGCAGTATTTT	CASSLRLAGGTDTQYF
NA	TRBD1	17	TRBV2	TRBJ1-4	TGTGCCAGCAGTGAACAGGGGGCCAGGGCGTATAATGAAAAACTGTTTTTT	CASSEQGARAYNEKLFF
NA	NA	12	TRBV13	TRBJ1-2	TGTGCCAGCAGCTTAGCGAAGGGGGGCTACACCTTC	CASSLAKGGYTF
NA	TRBD2	18	TRBV4-3	TRBJ2-3	TGCGCCAGCAGCCAAGCAGTAACGCTAGCGGGAGCAACAGATACGCAGTATTTT	CASSQAVTLAGATDTQYF
NA	TRBD1	12	TRBV7-9	TRBJ2-7	TGTGCCAGCAGCCAGACAGGGCATGAGCAGTACTTC	CASSQTGHEQYF
NA	NA	14	TRBV19	TRBJ2-7	TGTGCCAGTAGTGGGGCAGGGAAAATCGGCGAGCAGTACTTC	CASSGAGKIGEQYF
NA	TRBD1	15	TRBV5-6	TRBJ2-7	TGTGCCAGCAGCTTGGCTGGACAGGGGGACTCCGAGCAGTACTTC	CASSLAGQGDSEQYF